The rows below give T cell receptor beta chains drawn from one sample of a study of cytomegalovirus exposure and HLA in healthy donors. TCRdb keeps only in-frame clones here, not all; method: immunoSEQ multiplex PCR. The profile shows approximately 110,000 clones, roughly nine tenths of them singletons. The specimen sequenced was PBMCs. The source of these receptors is a woman in her late teens or twenties in good health and CMV-seropositive. The CDR3 runs from the conserved cysteine through the conserved F or W. A D gene is named only where the DNA matches it firmly. Clone sizes are given selectively: once, few, many, or a class where the clone is expanded.

size: .; V: TRBV5-1; D: TRBD2; J: TRBJ2-2; DNA: TGCGCCAGCAGCTGGGGACTAGCGGGAGGGCCGAACACCGGGGAGCTGTTTTTT; CDR3: CASSWGLAGGPNTGELFF
size: .; V: TRBV19; D: TRBD1; J: TRBJ1-2; DNA: TGTGCCAGTAGCCGGGACAGGGAAATCTATGGCTACACCTTC; CDR3: CASSRDREIYGYTF
size: .; V: TRBV7-8; D: .; J: TRBJ1-4; DNA: TGTGCCAGCAGCTTAGCCAGGACATATTCTGAAAAACTGTTTTTT; CDR3: CASSLARTYSEKLFF
size: once; V: TRBV5-6; D: TRBD1; J: TRBJ1-2; DNA: TGTGCCAGCAGCTTTGAATCCAGGGACAGGGGCTATGGCTACACCTTC; CDR3: CASSFESRDRGYGYTF
size: .; V: TRBV6-6; D: .; J: TRBJ2-2; DNA: TGTGCCAGCAGACGACTAGGCAACACCGGGGAGCTGTTTTTT; CDR3: CASRRLGNTGELFF
size: .; V: TRBV2; D: .; J: TRBJ2-5; DNA: TGTGCCAGCAACGTTCTGCGTCAAGAGACCCAGTACTTC; CDR3: CASNVLRQETQYF
size: .; V: TRBV10-2; D: .; J: TRBJ1-2; DNA: TGCGCCAGGAGGTACAGGGCCCTGCCCCTCTCTTCCTATGGCTACACCTTC; CDR3: CARRYRALPLSSYGYTF
size: .; V: TRBV7-2; D: TRBD2; J: TRBJ2-3; DNA: TGTGCCAGCAGCTTACTGGGGCTAGCGGGGGGAGATACGCAGTATTTT; CDR3: CASSLLGLAGGDTQYF
size: once; V: TRBV28; D: .; J: TRBJ2-1; DNA: TGTGCCACGCAGAACCGGGTGGGCAATGAGCAGTTCTTC; CDR3: CATQNRVGNEQFF
size: .; V: TRBV2; D: TRBD2; J: TRBJ2-7; DNA: TGTGCCAGCGGGGGGGAGTACTACGAGCAGTACTTC; CDR3: CASGGEYYEQYF
size: once; V: TRBV28; D: .; J: TRBJ2-1; DNA: TGTGCCAGCAGTTCACTTTTCCGGGATCGTTACAATGAGCAGTTCTTC; CDR3: CASSSLFRDRYNEQFF
size: .; V: TRBV4-1; D: .; J: TRBJ1-1; DNA: TGCGCCAGCAGCCAAGATCCCCCGGGGATGGGCACTGAAGCTTTCTTT; CDR3: CASSQDPPGMGTEAFF
size: once; V: TRBV11-3; D: TRBD2; J: TRBJ2-1; DNA: TGTGCCAGCAGCAGGGGACTAGCCGGGGTGGAAGAGCAGTTCTTC; CDR3: CASSRGLAGVEEQFF
size: .; V: TRBV4-1; D: TRBD1; J: TRBJ2-1; DNA: TGCGCCAGCAGCCAAGACCCCGGACAGGGTCATCTCAATGAGCAGTTCTTC; CDR3: CASSQDPGQGHLNEQFF
size: .; V: TRBV6-5; D: .; J: TRBJ2-1; DNA: TGTGCCAGCAGTCCCCGGGAGACGGATGAGCAGTTCTTC; CDR3: CASSPRETDEQFF
size: once; V: TRBV20-1; D: .; J: TRBJ2-7; DNA: TGCAGTGCTATGAAACAGATCGAGCAGTACTTC; CDR3: CSAMKQIEQYF
size: .; V: TRBV6-6; D: .; J: TRBJ1-4; DNA: TGTGCCAGCAGCCCAGGGGCAACTAATGAAAAACTGTTTTTT; CDR3: CASSPGATNEKLFF
size: .; V: TRBV28; D: .; J: TRBJ2-7; DNA: TGTGCCAGCAGTTTAGAGGGCAGGGGCTTCTACGAGCAGTACTTC; CDR3: CASSLEGRGFYEQYF
size: .; V: TRBV5-4; D: .; J: TRBJ2-2; DNA: TGTGCCAGCAGCTCATTAAACACAGCCTTCGTAAACACCGGGGAGCTGTTTTTT; CDR3: CASSSLNTAFVNTGELFF
size: once; V: TRBV21-1; D: .; J: TRBJ2-5; DNA: TGTGCCAGCAGCAGCCGGAAAGGGCCCAGCGGGAGAGGTCGGGGAGAGACCCAGTACTTC; CDR3: CASSSRKGPSGRGRGETQYF
size: .; V: TRBV5-1; D: TRBD1; J: TRBJ2-3; DNA: TGCGCCAGCAGCACGGGACAGGGGACAGATACGCAGTATTTT; CDR3: CASSTGQGTDTQYF
size: .; V: TRBV5-8; D: TRBD2; J: TRBJ2-7; DNA: TGTGCCAGCAGCTTGAAACTAGCGGCGTCTTACGAGCAGTACTTC; CDR3: CASSLKLAASYEQYF
size: .; V: TRBV5-1; D: .; J: TRBJ1-3; DNA: TGCGCCAGCAGTAGAGACAGCAACTCTGGAAACACCATATATTTT; CDR3: CASSRDSNSGNTIYF
size: .; V: TRBV13; D: TRBD1; J: TRBJ2-5; DNA: TGTGCCAGCAGCCCGTGGACAGGGACGGAGACCCAGTACTTC; CDR3: CASSPWTGTETQYF
size: .; V: TRBV5-1; D: .; J: TRBJ2-7; DNA: TGCGCCAGCAACCTCGGGACTGGGCTCACTAACGAGCAGTACTTC; CDR3: CASNLGTGLTNEQYF
size: .; V: TRBV9; D: TRBD1; J: TRBJ1-1; DNA: TGTGCCAGCAGCGTAGGAGGGGGCAGGACTGAAGCTTTCTTT; CDR3: CASSVGGGRTEAFF
size: .; V: TRBV9; D: .; J: TRBJ1-2; DNA: TGTGCCAGCAGCCTGAACTATGGCTACACCTTC; CDR3: CASSLNYGYTF
size: .; V: TRBV9; D: .; J: TRBJ1-3; DNA: TGTGCCAGCAGCGTCGACAACCACTCTGGAAACACCATATATTTT; CDR3: CASSVDNHSGNTIYF
size: .; V: TRBV21-1; D: .; J: TRBJ2-3; DNA: TGTGCCAGCAGCAACGGTCAGCGGGCACGAAGCACAGATACGCAGTATTTT; CDR3: CASSNGQRARSTDTQYF
size: few; V: TRBV19; D: .; J: TRBJ1-2; DNA: TGTGCCAGTAGTGAAAGAACGGGACACCTAACCTTC; CDR3: CASSERTGHLTF
size: .; V: TRBV4-1; D: TRBD1; J: TRBJ2-1; DNA: TGCGCCAGCAGCCCGACAGGGGTTAACAATGAGCAGTTCTTC; CDR3: CASSPTGVNNEQFF
size: .; V: TRBV28; D: TRBD1; J: TRBJ1-1; DNA: TGTGCCAGCACCGCACAGGGGATGGGTGGGGCTTTCTTT; CDR3: CASTAQGMGGAFF
size: once; V: TRBV29-1; D: .; J: TRBJ1-2; DNA: TGCAGCGCCCAAGGGGAATATGGCTACACCTTC; CDR3: CSAQGEYGYTF
size: .; V: TRBV11-2; D: TRBD1; J: TRBJ1-2; DNA: TGTGCCAGCAGCTTAGATCCAGGACAGGATGGCTACACCTTC; CDR3: CASSLDPGQDGYTF
size: once; V: TRBV30; D: TRBD2; J: TRBJ2-3; DNA: TGTGCCTGGAGTCAGTTAGCGGGGGCAGGAGATACGCAGTATTTT; CDR3: CAWSQLAGAGDTQYF
size: .; V: TRBV19; D: TRBD2; J: TRBJ2-7; DNA: TGTGCCAGTAGCGGGGGGGCAGACTACGAGCAGTACTTC; CDR3: CASSGGADYEQYF
size: .; V: TRBV11-2; D: .; J: TRBJ2-1; DNA: TGTGCCAGCAGCTCACTCTACAATGAGCAGTTCTTC; CDR3: CASSSLYNEQFF
size: .; V: TRBV5-1; D: .; J: TRBJ2-5; DNA: TGCGCCAGCAGCTTGGCCGGGGAGACCCAGTACTTC; CDR3: CASSLAGETQYF
size: .; V: TRBV11-1; D: TRBD2; J: TRBJ2-1; DNA: TGTGCCAGCACCTTATCTAGCGGGAGGGCCTACAATGAGCAGTTCTTC; CDR3: CASTLSSGRAYNEQFF
size: .; V: TRBV11-2; D: .; J: TRBJ2-7; DNA: TGTGCCAGCAGCTTAGATGGACAGTTCTCCTCCTACGAGCAGTACTTC; CDR3: CASSLDGQFSSYEQYF
size: .; V: TRBV11-3; D: TRBD1; J: TRBJ1-2; DNA: TGTGCCAGCAGCGGACGGACAGGGTTCAATGGCTACACCTTC; CDR3: CASSGRTGFNGYTF
size: .; V: TRBV11-3; D: .; J: TRBJ1-1; DNA: TGTGCCAGCAGCTTGCTTGAGGGCGTAGAAGCTTTCTTT; CDR3: CASSLLEGVEAFF
size: once; V: TRBV7-3; D: TRBD2; J: TRBJ2-3; DNA: TGTGCCGAGCGGGGAATCGACACAGATACGCAGTATTTT; CDR3: CAERGIDTDTQYF
size: few; V: TRBV18; D: .; J: TRBJ2-7; DNA: TGTGCCAGCTCACCACCGGGGAGTTACGAGCAGTACTTC; CDR3: CASSPPGSYEQYF
size: .; V: TRBV4-1; D: .; J: TRBJ1-2; DNA: TGCGCCAGCAGCCAAGATCCAGGGGCTATCTATGGCTACACCTTC; CDR3: CASSQDPGAIYGYTF
size: .; V: TRBV29-1; D: .; J: TRBJ1-1; DNA: TGCAGCGTGTCGGGGGGACTGAACACTGAAGCTTTCTTT; CDR3: CSVSGGLNTEAFF
size: .; V: TRBV7-9; D: TRBD1; J: TRBJ2-5; DNA: TGTGCCAGCAGCCCGGACAGGGGCGAGACCCAGTACTTC; CDR3: CASSPDRGETQYF
size: .; V: TRBV7-7; D: .; J: TRBJ2-5; DNA: TGTGCTAGCAGCCCGGGACTCTTTGCGGAGACCCAGTACTTC; CDR3: CASSPGLFAETQYF
size: .; V: TRBV2; D: .; J: TRBJ1-1; DNA: TGTGCCAGCAAATGGACAGAGAACACTGAAGCTTTCTTT; CDR3: CASKWTENTEAFF
size: .; V: TRBV2; D: .; J: TRBJ1-2; DNA: TGTGCCACCTCCGTTGACAGCAACTATGGCTACACCTTC; CDR3: CATSVDSNYGYTF
size: .; V: TRBV11-2; D: .; J: TRBJ2-3; DNA: TGTGCCAGCAGCTTAGGACCCCAGGGGTCAGATACGCAGTATTTT; CDR3: CASSLGPQGSDTQYF
size: .; V: TRBV4-1; D: .; J: TRBJ2-7; DNA: TGCGCCAGCAGCCAGCGATGGGAAAGGACAGCCTACGAGCAGTACTTC; CDR3: CASSQRWERTAYEQYF
size: .; V: TRBV10-3; D: TRBD1; J: TRBJ1-3; DNA: TGTGCCATCGGGGCAGGGGGCAAGGCTGGAAACACCATATATTTT; CDR3: CAIGAGGKAGNTIYF
size: .; V: TRBV9; D: .; J: TRBJ1-4; DNA: TGTGCCAGCAGCGTACCGGTATCCCAAACTAATGAAAAACTGTTTTTT; CDR3: CASSVPVSQTNEKLFF
size: .; V: TRBV27; D: TRBD2; J: TRBJ2-1; DNA: TGTGCCAGCAGTTCCCAGACTAGCGGGAGTATATACAATGAGCAGTTCTTC; CDR3: CASSSQTSGSIYNEQFF